This is a list of T cell receptor beta chains from one sample in a study of blood T cell repertoires in COVID-19. TCRdb keeps only in-frame clones here, not all; method: immunoSEQ multiplex PCR. The repertoire includes roughly 500,000 clones, approximately 90% of them detected once, and 7% to 10% sits in the top ten. Sequencing input: PBMCs or T cells enriched from blood (not recorded which). Receptors were obtained from a woman aged 55 to 70 who had recovered from COVID-19. The CDR3 runs from the conserved cysteine through the conserved F or W. D genes are given only for firm matches. Rows give clone size only sometimes, using once, few, many, or a class for an expanded clone.

V gene: TRBV18
clone size: -
J gene: TRBJ1-2
D gene: -
CDR3 DNA: TGTGCCAGCTCACCACTTAGCGCCCCCTATGGCTACACCTTC
CDR3 protein: CASSPLSAPYGYTF

V gene: TRBV5-1
clone size: -
J gene: TRBJ1-1
D gene: TRBD1
CDR3 DNA: TGCGCCAGCAGCTTTAAGGGGGCGGATACTGAAGCTTTCTTT
CDR3 protein: CASSFKGADTEAFF

V gene: TRBV6-5
clone size: -
J gene: TRBJ1-2
D gene: -
CDR3 DNA: TGTGCCAGTCGAAGTGGGGGGTCCGGCTACACCTTC
CDR3 protein: CASRSGGSGYTF

V gene: TRBV7-2
clone size: -
J gene: TRBJ1-1
D gene: -
CDR3 DNA: TGTGCCAGCAGCTCGCCCCAGGGTTTGAACACTGAAGCTTTCTTT
CDR3 protein: CASSSPQGLNTEAFF

V gene: TRBV24-1
clone size: -
J gene: TRBJ1-5
D gene: -
CDR3 DNA: TGTGCCACCAGTGATTTAACGTGGGGAGAAGGGCAGCCCCAGCATTTT
CDR3 protein: CATSDLTWGEGQPQHF

V gene: TRBV5-1
clone size: -
J gene: TRBJ1-6
D gene: -
CDR3 DNA: TGCGCCAGCAGCCCAGACACGACACCTTCCCCCCTCCACTTT
CDR3 protein: CASSPDTTPSPLHF

V gene: TRBV6-5
clone size: once
J gene: TRBJ2-2
D gene: TRBD1
CDR3 DNA: TGTGCCAGCAGTAGGGGACAGGGTTTCACCGGGGAGCTGTTTTTT
CDR3 protein: CASSRGQGFTGELFF

V gene: TRBV5-5
clone size: -
J gene: TRBJ2-1
D gene: -
CDR3 DNA: TGTGCCAGCAGCTTGGAAGGGGCACCCTACAATGAGCAGTTCTTC
CDR3 protein: CASSLEGAPYNEQFF

V gene: TRBV7-9
clone size: -
J gene: TRBJ1-2
D gene: TRBD1
CDR3 DNA: TGTGCCAGCAGCCCGTGGGGGACAGCCTATGGCTACACCTTC
CDR3 protein: CASSPWGTAYGYTF

V gene: TRBV5-1
clone size: -
J gene: TRBJ2-6
D gene: -
CDR3 DNA: TGCGCCAGCAGCTTGGCCCCGGGTGGGGGCGCTGGGGCCAACGTCCTGACTTTC
CDR3 protein: CASSLAPGGGAGANVLTF

V gene: TRBV20-1
clone size: -
J gene: TRBJ1-1
D gene: -
CDR3 DNA: TGCAGTGCTAGTCTCGACACCTACACTGAAGCTTTCTTT
CDR3 protein: CSASLDTYTEAFF

V gene: TRBV4-1
clone size: -
J gene: TRBJ1-3
D gene: TRBD1
CDR3 DNA: TGCGCCAGCAGCCTGGGGCCACGGGACAGGGGGCCTGGAAACACCATATATTTT
CDR3 protein: CASSLGPRDRGPGNTIYF

V gene: TRBV5-8
clone size: -
J gene: TRBJ2-2
D gene: TRBD2
CDR3 DNA: TGTGCCAGCACCCTGCCGGGGGGAACCGGGGAGCTGTTTTTT
CDR3 protein: CASTLPGGTGELFF

V gene: TRBV12-3/TRBV12-4
clone size: -
J gene: TRBJ2-1
D gene: -
CDR3 DNA: TGTGCCAGCAGTTTAAGGCGGTACAATGAGCAGTTCTTC
CDR3 protein: CASSLRRYNEQFF

V gene: TRBV3-1/TRBV3-2
clone size: once
J gene: TRBJ1-2
D gene: TRBD1
CDR3 DNA: TGTGCCAGCAGCCAAGGGGCACAGGGGGCCAGAGGCTACACCTTC
CDR3 protein: CASSQGAQGARGYTF

V gene: TRBV6-5
clone size: -
J gene: TRBJ1-3
D gene: TRBD1
CDR3 DNA: TGTGCCAGCAGCCCAGGGGGCAGAACTGGAAACACCATATATTTT
CDR3 protein: CASSPGGRTGNTIYF

V gene: TRBV24-1
clone size: -
J gene: TRBJ2-7
D gene: -
CDR3 DNA: TGTGCCACCAGTGACCCTGGAGGGGGGGAGAGGAGCCACGAGCAGTACTTC
CDR3 protein: CATSDPGGGERSHEQYF

V gene: TRBV2
clone size: -
J gene: TRBJ1-5
D gene: -
CDR3 DNA: TGTGCCAGCAGGGTGGACAGTGAGGCGCCCCAGCATTTT
CDR3 protein: CASRVDSEAPQHF

V gene: TRBV6-5
clone size: -
J gene: TRBJ2-5
D gene: -
CDR3 DNA: TGTGCCAGCACCTTGACCCGAGGACTATACGAGACCCAGTACTTC
CDR3 protein: CASTLTRGLYETQYF

V gene: TRBV24-1
clone size: -
J gene: TRBJ1-2
D gene: -
CDR3 DNA: TGTGCCACCAGTGACCCCAGACAGGCCTATGACTACACCTTC
CDR3 protein: CATSDPRQAYDYTF

V gene: TRBV7-9
clone size: -
J gene: TRBJ2-2
D gene: -
CDR3 DNA: TGTGCCAGCAGCTTAGCGGAGGTAACCGGGGAGCTGTTTTTT
CDR3 protein: CASSLAEVTGELFF

V gene: TRBV5-7
clone size: -
J gene: TRBJ1-1
D gene: TRBD1
CDR3 DNA: TGTGCCAGCCGGACAGGGTGCGATGAAGCTTTCTTT
CDR3 protein: CASRTGCDEAFF

V gene: TRBV11-2
clone size: -
J gene: TRBJ1-1
D gene: -
CDR3 DNA: TGTGCCAGCAGCTCCACCCCGACAGTGAACACTGAAGCTTTCTTT
CDR3 protein: CASSSTPTVNTEAFF

V gene: TRBV19
clone size: -
J gene: TRBJ1-1
D gene: TRBD1
CDR3 DNA: TGTGCCAGTAGTATAGGGGGACAGTTGAACACTGAAGCTTTCTTT
CDR3 protein: CASSIGGQLNTEAFF

V gene: TRBV2
clone size: -
J gene: TRBJ1-6
D gene: -
CDR3 DNA: TGTGCCAGCAAGGACAGCGGATATTCACCCCTCCACTTT
CDR3 protein: CASKDSGYSPLHF

V gene: TRBV18
clone size: -
J gene: TRBJ2-6
D gene: -
CDR3 DNA: TGTGCCAGCTCACCACTTCAGGGGGGGGCCAACGTCCTGACTTTC
CDR3 protein: CASSPLQGGANVLTF

V gene: TRBV6-2/TRBV6-3
clone size: -
J gene: TRBJ2-1
D gene: TRBD2
CDR3 DNA: TGTGCCAGCAGTTTGAGCGGGGGGCGAGGCAATGAGCAGTTCTTC
CDR3 protein: CASSLSGGRGNEQFF

V gene: TRBV5-4
clone size: -
J gene: TRBJ1-4
D gene: -
CDR3 DNA: TGTGCCAGCAGCACGAACACGTTAACTAATGAAAAACTGTTTTTT
CDR3 protein: CASSTNTLTNEKLFF

V gene: TRBV24-1
clone size: -
J gene: TRBJ1-4
D gene: TRBD1
CDR3 DNA: TGTGCCACCAGTGACGGGGACAGGAGTAATGAAAAACTGTTTTTT
CDR3 protein: CATSDGDRSNEKLFF

V gene: TRBV10-3
clone size: -
J gene: TRBJ1-2
D gene: -
CDR3 DNA: TGTGCCATCACGGGAAGGGGGGGCTACACCTTC
CDR3 protein: CAITGRGGYTF

V gene: TRBV30
clone size: -
J gene: TRBJ2-3
D gene: TRBD2
CDR3 DNA: TGTGCCTGGAGTGACCCACGCGGGGGGTTCACAGATACGCAGTATTTT
CDR3 protein: CAWSDPRGGFTDTQYF

V gene: TRBV24-1
clone size: -
J gene: TRBJ2-1
D gene: -
CDR3 DNA: TGTGCCACCAGTGATTTGAAAGGGGGGGGGAATGAGCAGTTCTTC
CDR3 protein: CATSDLKGGGNEQFF

V gene: TRBV5-1
clone size: -
J gene: TRBJ1-1
D gene: TRBD1
CDR3 DNA: TGCGCCAGCAGCTTGGCAGGGGGCTCGGACACTGAAGCTTTCTTT
CDR3 protein: CASSLAGGSDTEAFF

V gene: TRBV11-3
clone size: -
J gene: TRBJ2-7
D gene: -
CDR3 DNA: TGTGCCAGCAGCTTAGCCAGGGGAACCTACGAGCAGTACTTC
CDR3 protein: CASSLARGTYEQYF

V gene: TRBV27
clone size: -
J gene: TRBJ2-1
D gene: -
CDR3 DNA: TGTGCCAGCAGTTTATTCGGGAATGAGCAGTTCTTC
CDR3 protein: CASSLFGNEQFF

V gene: TRBV25-1
clone size: -
J gene: TRBJ1-2
D gene: -
CDR3 DNA: TGTGCCAGCAGTGAATACAGGGATGACTATGGCTACACCTTC
CDR3 protein: CASSEYRDDYGYTF

V gene: TRBV19
clone size: few
J gene: TRBJ1-5
D gene: TRBD1
CDR3 DNA: TGTGCCAGTAGTACAGGACAGGGCGACCAGCCCCAGCATTTT
CDR3 protein: CASSTGQGDQPQHF

V gene: TRBV11-2
clone size: -
J gene: TRBJ2-5
D gene: TRBD1
CDR3 DNA: TGTGCCAGCAGCCAACGCTTAATAGGACAGGGGGGGGTGCAGACCCAGTACTTC
CDR3 protein: CASSQRLIGQGGVQTQYF

V gene: TRBV19
clone size: -
J gene: TRBJ2-2
D gene: TRBD1
CDR3 DNA: TGTGCCAGTAGTATGAGGGCATTGACAGGGGACGCGGAGCTGTTTTTT
CDR3 protein: CASSMRALTGDAELFF

V gene: TRBV19
clone size: -
J gene: TRBJ2-3
D gene: TRBD1
CDR3 DNA: TGTGCCAGTAGTGAGGGACAGGGTTTAGATACGCAGTATTTT
CDR3 protein: CASSEGQGLDTQYF

V gene: TRBV2
clone size: -
J gene: TRBJ2-3
D gene: TRBD2
CDR3 DNA: TGTGCCAGCAGTGAATGGGGGGGAGGGGATACGCAGTATTTT
CDR3 protein: CASSEWGGGDTQYF

V gene: TRBV7-9
clone size: -
J gene: TRBJ2-7
D gene: -
CDR3 DNA: TGTGCCAGCAGCTTAGAGGAGGGTTTAAACGAGCAGTACTTC
CDR3 protein: CASSLEEGLNEQYF

V gene: TRBV23-1
clone size: -
J gene: TRBJ1-3
D gene: -
CDR3 DNA: TGCGCCAGCAGTCATAATCTAGTAGCAGGAAACACCATATATTTT
CDR3 protein: CASSHNLVAGNTIYF

V gene: TRBV10-3
clone size: -
J gene: TRBJ1-2
D gene: TRBD1
CDR3 DNA: TGTGCCATCAGCTCGGGACAGGGAAATAATGGCTACACCTTC
CDR3 protein: CAISSGQGNNGYTF

V gene: TRBV6-5
clone size: -
J gene: TRBJ1-4
D gene: -
CDR3 DNA: TGTGCCAGCAGTTACTCGAGCCCAGGGCGCAATGAAAAACTGTTTTTT
CDR3 protein: CASSYSSPGRNEKLFF

V gene: TRBV27
clone size: -
J gene: TRBJ1-5
D gene: -
CDR3 DNA: TGTGCCAGCAGCTTGGGAGTCGGTCAGCCCCAGCATTTT
CDR3 protein: CASSLGVGQPQHF

V gene: TRBV24-1
clone size: -
J gene: TRBJ2-6
D gene: -
CDR3 DNA: TGTGCCACCAGTGCCCAGGATGCGCTCGCAGCTGGGGCCAACGTCCTGACTTTC
CDR3 protein: CATSAQDALAAGANVLTF

V gene: TRBV6-5
clone size: -
J gene: TRBJ2-2
D gene: TRBD1
CDR3 DNA: TGTGCCAGCAGAGGACAGGGGGCTACCGGGGAGCTGTTTTTT
CDR3 protein: CASRGQGATGELFF

V gene: TRBV19
clone size: -
J gene: TRBJ2-2
D gene: TRBD2
CDR3 DNA: TGTGCCAGTAGTCCTAGCGGGGACGACACCGGGGAGCTGTTTTTT
CDR3 protein: CASSPSGDDTGELFF

V gene: TRBV30
clone size: -
J gene: TRBJ2-5
D gene: -
CDR3 DNA: TGTGCCTGGAGTGTGCAGGGGGGAGAGACCCAGTACTTC
CDR3 protein: CAWSVQGGETQYF

V gene: TRBV2
clone size: -
J gene: TRBJ1-5
D gene: TRBD1
CDR3 DNA: TGTGCCAGCAGTGAAACCCTGGGGACAGGGGGAGGTCAGCCCCAGCATTTT
CDR3 protein: CASSETLGTGGGQPQHF